Presented here are 8 T cell receptor beta chains from one specimen sequenced in a study of beta chain features in type 1 diabetes. cDNA synthesis used the whole RNA isolate, giving expressed TCRB sequences. Only in-frame clones appear in the TCRdb table, and some are missing; sequencing was by immunoSEQ multiplex PCR. The data contain under 350,000 clones, 7.5% to 9.5% of them seen just once; the ten biggest clones take up more than 0.9%. The sequenced sample consisted of central memory CD4+ T cells from blood. These TCRs come from a woman aged 18 to 35 in good health.

This clone was recorded a few times. The V gene is TRBV6-5, the J gene TRBJ2-7; 9 bases fit TRBD2. This CDR3 has 15 residues. Unmatched junction bases numbered 12, after V lost 5 bases and J lost 7 bases. CDR1 is MNHEY and CDR2 is SVGAGI in the germline V gene. CDR3 sequence: CASSPWTSAAREQYF. The CDR3 DNA sequence: TGTGCCAGCAGTCCATGGACTAGCGCTGCTAGAGAGCAGTACTTC.

The rearrangement joins TRBV6-1 to TRBJ2-7; 8 bases are a match to TRBD1. Unmatched junction bases numbered 10, after V lost 3 bases and J lost 6 bases. The CDR3 is 15 residues long. CDR1 MNHNS and CDR2 SASEGT come from the germline V gene. CDR3 residues: CASSDGQGWVGEQYF. CDR3 coding DNA: TGTGCCAGCAGTGATGGACAGGGCTGGGTGGGCGAGCAGTACTTC.

Only a few counts were recorded for this clone. The rearrangement links TRBV11-2 to TRBJ2-3; TRBD2 matches at 7 bases. J was trimmed by 1 base and V by 5 bases; bases with no gene match: 6. The CDR3 runs to 15 residues. Germline CDR1 reads SGHAT; CDR2 reads FQNNGV. Written as DNA, the CDR3 is TGTGCCAGCAGCCCCGGCGGGGGTGGCACAGATACGCAGTATTTT. The encoded protein is CASSPGGGGTDTQYF.

The gene calls are TRBV12-5 and TRBJ1-2, with D hard to call. CDR1 LGHNT and CDR2 FRNRAP come from the germline V gene. This CDR3 region has 16 residues. V was trimmed by 0 bases and J by 0 bases, leaving 11 bases between them. CDR3 sequence (DNA): TGTGCTAGTGGTTTGGTGGCCGGGAGAGCTAACTATGGCTACACCTTC. This translates into CASGLVAGRANYGYTF.

This clone occurred a few times. Distinct nucleotide sequences in the sample also encode this CDR3. The CDR3 protein is CAISESRGSYNEQFF. The CDR3, as DNA: TGTGCCATCAGTGAGTCTCGGGGTTCCTACAATGAGCAGTTCTTC. The chain recombines TRBV10-3 with TRBJ2-1, with D tentatively TRBD2 (5 bases). Trimming shortened V by 0 bases and J by 1 base, and 7 bases separated the two germline ends. The CDR3 extends over 15 amino acids. Looked up from germline, CDR1 is ENHRY and CDR2 is SYGVKD.

This clone came up a few times. The genes are TRBV28 and TRBJ2-1; D remains unclear. The ends were cut back, 3 bases at V and 1 base at J, with 10 bases in the middle. The V gene's germline CDR1 is MDHEN and CDR2 SYDVKM. This CDR3 spans 15 amino acids. The CDR3 coding sequence is TGTGCCAGCAGTTTTCTACTAACTTCCTACAATGAGCAGTTCTTC. This gives the protein CASSFLLTSYNEQFF.

A few counts support this clone. The rearrangement uses TRBV9 and TRBJ2-3, with D maybe TRBD1 (6 bases). Looked up from germline, CDR1 is SGDLS and CDR2 is YYNGEE. Trimming took 3 bases from V and 3 from J, leaving 8 bases between them. This CDR3 spans 13 amino acids. The CDR3 loop reads CASSAQGTDTQYF. CDR3 nucleotide sequence: TGTGCCAGCAGCGCCCAGGGGACAGATACGCAGTATTTT.

This clone came up a few times. This rearrangement joins TRBV4-3 to TRBJ2-3; D remains unclear. The germline V and J ends were trimmed by 0 bases and 2 bases, with 6 bases remaining between them. Germline values: CDR1 LGHNA, CDR2 YSLEER. This CDR3 spans 14 amino acids. This CDR3 is CASSQDRTTDTQYF. The CDR3 coding sequence is TGCGCCAGCAGCCAAGACAGAACCACAGATACGCAGTATTTT.